A selection of T cell receptor beta chains follows, all from one sample in a study of blood T cell repertoires in COVID-19. Repertoires were generated with immunoSEQ multiplex PCR, while TCRdb's copy carries only in-frame clones and drops some. The table records 350,000 or so clones, more than 70% of them present only once. The sample comprised peripheral blood. All receptors come from a man aged 25 to 45 with active or convalescent COVID-19. The CDR3 runs from the conserved cysteine through the conserved F or W. D genes are given only for firm matches. Expanded clones get a size class; other rows say once, few or many, or leave the size out.

j_call: TRBJ2-3; clone_size: -; d_call: TRBD1; v_call: TRBV5-1; cdr3_nt: TGCGCCAGCAGCTCGGGGAGAGGGACAGGAGATTTGTTCGGCACAGATACGCAGTATTTT; cdr3_aa: CASSSGRGTGDLFGTDTQYF
j_call: TRBJ2-7; clone_size: -; d_call: TRBD2; v_call: TRBV6-5; cdr3_nt: TGTGCCAGCAGAGCTCTAGCGGGGGGTACCTACGAGCAGTACTTC; cdr3_aa: CASRALAGGTYEQYF
j_call: TRBJ2-7; clone_size: -; d_call: -; v_call: TRBV30; cdr3_nt: TGTGCCTGGAGGGGTCGAGTAAGTTTCAGTCGTTTTAGCGGCTACGAGCAGTACTTC; cdr3_aa: CAWRGRVSFSRFSGYEQYF
j_call: TRBJ2-1; clone_size: few; d_call: -; v_call: TRBV9; cdr3_nt: TGTGCCAGCAGCGTAGAACAGGGAACTTACAATGAGCAGTTCTTC; cdr3_aa: CASSVEQGTYNEQFF
j_call: TRBJ2-5; clone_size: -; d_call: -; v_call: TRBV11-2; cdr3_nt: TGTGCCAGCAGCTTCTACGACTACCCTCAAGAGACCCAGTACTTC; cdr3_aa: CASSFYDYPQETQYF
j_call: TRBJ1-4; clone_size: -; d_call: -; v_call: TRBV5-6; cdr3_nt: TGTGCCAGCAGCTTTAAGCGAAATGAAAAACTGTTTTTT; cdr3_aa: CASSFKRNEKLFF
j_call: TRBJ1-1; clone_size: -; d_call: -; v_call: TRBV15; cdr3_nt: TGTGCCACCAGCAGTTTAGGACACAAAGGAACTGAAGCTTTCTTT; cdr3_aa: CATSSLGHKGTEAFF
j_call: TRBJ2-2; clone_size: -; d_call: TRBD1; v_call: TRBV6-5; cdr3_nt: TGTGCCAGCATCCGGGACAGGGGGAACACCGGGGAGCTGTTTTTT; cdr3_aa: CASIRDRGNTGELFF
j_call: TRBJ2-1; clone_size: few; d_call: TRBD2; v_call: TRBV18; cdr3_nt: TGTGCCAGCTCACCACCGCTAGCGGGAGCGGATGAGCAGTTCTTC; cdr3_aa: CASSPPLAGADEQFF
j_call: TRBJ1-2; clone_size: -; d_call: -; v_call: TRBV24-1; cdr3_nt: TGTGCCACCAGTGACTCCGGGCCCGAGGGCTATGGCTACACCTTC; cdr3_aa: CATSDSGPEGYGYTF
j_call: TRBJ2-7; clone_size: -; d_call: -; v_call: TRBV7-2; cdr3_nt: TGTGCCAGCATCCCATCCGAAGGGAGGTACCGGGCGTACGAGCAGTACTTC; cdr3_aa: CASIPSEGRYRAYEQYF
j_call: TRBJ2-2; clone_size: -; d_call: TRBD2; v_call: TRBV6-5; cdr3_nt: TGTGCCAGCAGTACGGGGGGCACCGGGGAGCTGTTTTTT; cdr3_aa: CASSTGGTGELFF
j_call: TRBJ2-2; clone_size: -; d_call: TRBD1; v_call: TRBV6-6; cdr3_nt: TGTGCCAGCAGCCGAACAGGGGACCTCCTTTCGAACACCGGGGAGCTGTTTTTT; cdr3_aa: CASSRTGDLLSNTGELFF
j_call: TRBJ2-5; clone_size: few; d_call: -; v_call: TRBV11-2; cdr3_nt: TGTGCCAGCAGCCCCGGGAACCAAGAGACCCAGTACTTC; cdr3_aa: CASSPGNQETQYF
j_call: TRBJ2-7; clone_size: -; d_call: -; v_call: TRBV28; cdr3_nt: TGTGCCAGCAGCCCCGCAAGCACCCCTTCCTACGAGCAGTACTTC; cdr3_aa: CASSPASTPSYEQYF
j_call: TRBJ2-1; clone_size: -; d_call: TRBD2; v_call: TRBV19; cdr3_nt: TGTGCCAGTAGCACTAGCGGGGGTAATGAGCAGTTCTTC; cdr3_aa: CASSTSGGNEQFF
j_call: TRBJ2-3; clone_size: -; d_call: TRBD2; v_call: TRBV7-9; cdr3_nt: TGTGCCAGCAGCACCCGCATTGCGGGGAGGGGAGATACGCAGTATTTT; cdr3_aa: CASSTRIAGRGDTQYF
j_call: TRBJ1-4; clone_size: few; d_call: -; v_call: TRBV11-2; cdr3_nt: TGTGCCAGCAGCTTAGAGAGGGAAAAACTGTTTTTT; cdr3_aa: CASSLEREKLFF
j_call: TRBJ2-7; clone_size: -; d_call: TRBD1; v_call: TRBV7-2; cdr3_nt: TGTGCCAGCAGCTTAAAATTCAGGACAGGGGGGTCTGAGCAGTACTTC; cdr3_aa: CASSLKFRTGGSEQYF
j_call: TRBJ2-7; clone_size: -; d_call: -; v_call: TRBV19; cdr3_nt: TGTGCCAGTAGCTCATCCCGGGACATCTACGAGCAGTACTTC; cdr3_aa: CASSSSRDIYEQYF
j_call: TRBJ2-7; clone_size: -; d_call: -; v_call: TRBV7-9; cdr3_nt: TGTGCCAGCAGCTTAGGCCTAACCTCCTACGAGCAGTACTTC; cdr3_aa: CASSLGLTSYEQYF
j_call: TRBJ1-1; clone_size: -; d_call: -; v_call: TRBV4-2; cdr3_nt: TGTGCCAGCAGCCAAGAGGGGCCGGGCTACTTGAACACTGAAGCTTTCTTT; cdr3_aa: CASSQEGPGYLNTEAFF
j_call: TRBJ1-1; clone_size: -; d_call: -; v_call: TRBV3-1/TRBV3-2; cdr3_nt: TGTGCCAGCAGCCAAGTGTCGGGGGTAGCTTTCTTT; cdr3_aa: CASSQVSGVAFF
j_call: TRBJ1-2; clone_size: -; d_call: -; v_call: TRBV5-4; cdr3_nt: TGTGCCAGCAGCTTGAGTACAGGTTCCTATGGCTACACCTTC; cdr3_aa: CASSLSTGSYGYTF
j_call: TRBJ2-2; clone_size: -; d_call: TRBD1; v_call: TRBV18; cdr3_nt: TGTGCCAGCCAGGGGGACACCGGGGAGCTGTTTTTT; cdr3_aa: CASQGDTGELFF
j_call: TRBJ1-2; clone_size: -; d_call: TRBD1; v_call: TRBV5-1; cdr3_nt: TGCGCCAGCAGCTTTGGACAGGGTGCCTATGGCTACACCTTC; cdr3_aa: CASSFGQGAYGYTF
j_call: TRBJ1-5; clone_size: -; d_call: -; v_call: TRBV25-1; cdr3_nt: TGTGGCGGGGGCAGGCAGCCCCAGCATTTT; cdr3_aa: CGGGRQPQHF
j_call: TRBJ1-1; clone_size: -; d_call: -; v_call: TRBV4-2; cdr3_nt: TGTGCCAGCAGCGGACATTCTACGGACGAAGCTTTCTTT; cdr3_aa: CASSGHSTDEAFF
j_call: TRBJ2-2; clone_size: -; d_call: TRBD1; v_call: TRBV11-3; cdr3_nt: TGTGCCAGCAGCTTAGAAGGGACAGGGATGAACACCGGGGAGCTGTTTTTT; cdr3_aa: CASSLEGTGMNTGELFF
j_call: TRBJ1-1; clone_size: -; d_call: -; v_call: TRBV23-1; cdr3_nt: TGCGCCAGCAGTCAATCAGTTGACTCGGGGTACACTGAAGCTTTCTTT; cdr3_aa: CASSQSVDSGYTEAFF
j_call: TRBJ1-5; clone_size: -; d_call: -; v_call: TRBV4-1; cdr3_nt: TGCGCCAGCAGCCAACACAGGGATAGCAATCAGCCCCAGCATTTT; cdr3_aa: CASSQHRDSNQPQHF
j_call: TRBJ2-7; clone_size: few; d_call: -; v_call: TRBV2; cdr3_nt: TGTGCCAGCAGTAGGTGGCGGTTGGACGAGCAGTACTTC; cdr3_aa: CASSRWRLDEQYF
j_call: TRBJ1-6; clone_size: -; d_call: -; v_call: TRBV7-8; cdr3_nt: TGTGCCAGCAGCTTAGTTAACGGAGGACGGAATTCACCCCTCCACTTT; cdr3_aa: CASSLVNGGRNSPLHF
j_call: TRBJ1-1; clone_size: -; d_call: -; v_call: TRBV4-3; cdr3_nt: TGCGCCAGCAGCCACGAACCAGGGAGGGAGGGAGCTTTCTTT; cdr3_aa: CASSHEPGREGAFF
j_call: TRBJ1-1; clone_size: -; d_call: -; v_call: TRBV12-3/TRBV12-4; cdr3_nt: TGTGCCAGCAGTGAAACGGTCAACACTGAAGCTTTCTTT; cdr3_aa: CASSETVNTEAFF
j_call: TRBJ1-1; clone_size: -; d_call: -; v_call: TRBV7-2; cdr3_nt: TGTGCCAGCAGCTTAGTAATGAATGGGGAGGCTTTCTTT; cdr3_aa: CASSLVMNGEAFF
j_call: TRBJ2-1; clone_size: few; d_call: TRBD2; v_call: TRBV28; cdr3_nt: TGTGCCAGCAGGAGAGATATAGCGGGGGTAGAGCAGTTCTTC; cdr3_aa: CASRRDIAGVEQFF
j_call: TRBJ2-1; clone_size: -; d_call: -; v_call: TRBV13; cdr3_nt: TGTGCCAGCGCCACGGCGGCCGGCAATGAGCAGTTCTTC; cdr3_aa: CASATAAGNEQFF
j_call: TRBJ1-5; clone_size: -; d_call: -; v_call: TRBV20-1; cdr3_nt: TGCAGTGCTAGTGGGTCAGGGCGTCAGCCCCAGCATTTT; cdr3_aa: CSASGSGRQPQHF
j_call: TRBJ2-7; clone_size: -; d_call: TRBD2; v_call: TRBV7-9; cdr3_nt: TGTGCCAGCGCCTTGGCGGACGGGAGGCCCTCCTACGAGCAGTACTTC; cdr3_aa: CASALADGRPSYEQYF
j_call: TRBJ2-3; clone_size: -; d_call: TRBD2; v_call: TRBV15; cdr3_nt: TGTGCCACCAGCAGAGCCCTCGGGACTAGCGGGGGTCCTGGCACAGATACGCAGTATTTT; cdr3_aa: CATSRALGTSGGPGTDTQYF
j_call: TRBJ2-2; clone_size: -; d_call: TRBD1; v_call: TRBV3-1/TRBV3-2; cdr3_nt: TGTGCCAGCAGCTCCGACAGGGATCGCACCGGGGAGCTGTTTTTT; cdr3_aa: CASSSDRDRTGELFF
j_call: TRBJ2-7; clone_size: -; d_call: -; v_call: TRBV21-1; cdr3_nt: TGTGCCAGCAGCAAAGCGCAGTGGCAGGGGGAAGAGTACGAGCAGTACTTC; cdr3_aa: CASSKAQWQGEEYEQYF
j_call: TRBJ2-1; clone_size: -; d_call: -; v_call: TRBV19; cdr3_nt: TGTGCCAGTAGCCGGGACATTAACAATGAGCAGTTCTTC; cdr3_aa: CASSRDINNEQFF
j_call: TRBJ1-2; clone_size: -; d_call: -; v_call: TRBV9; cdr3_nt: TGTGCCAGCAGCGTAGATCGGCAGGGGTATGGCTACACCTTC; cdr3_aa: CASSVDRQGYGYTF
j_call: TRBJ2-5; clone_size: -; d_call: -; v_call: TRBV4-1; cdr3_nt: TGCGCCAGCAGCCAAGGGACGGGGTCAGTGGTGGCCCAGTACTTC; cdr3_aa: CASSQGTGSVVAQYF
j_call: TRBJ2-1; clone_size: -; d_call: TRBD2; v_call: TRBV27; cdr3_nt: TGTGCCAGCAGTCCCACTGGGACTAGCGGGTTTTACAATGAGCAGTTCTTC; cdr3_aa: CASSPTGTSGFYNEQFF
j_call: TRBJ2-7; clone_size: -; d_call: TRBD1; v_call: TRBV10-3; cdr3_nt: TGTGCCATCGGGACCGGGACAGGGACCTACGAGCAGTACTTC; cdr3_aa: CAIGTGTGTYEQYF
j_call: TRBJ2-3; clone_size: -; d_call: -; v_call: TRBV19; cdr3_nt: TGTGCCAGTAGTCCTCGGGAGGATACGCAGTATTTT; cdr3_aa: CASSPREDTQYF
j_call: TRBJ2-7; clone_size: -; d_call: -; v_call: TRBV13; cdr3_nt: TGTGCCAGCAGCTTAAGGTCAGCGAGCCGACCAGACGAGCAGTACTTC; cdr3_aa: CASSLRSASRPDEQYF
j_call: TRBJ1-3; clone_size: -; d_call: -; v_call: TRBV18; cdr3_nt: TGTGCCAGCCACGCAGGGGCCGGAAACACCATATATTTT; cdr3_aa: CASHAGAGNTIYF
j_call: TRBJ2-7; clone_size: -; d_call: TRBD2; v_call: TRBV28; cdr3_nt: TGTGCCAGCAGTTTATCCGGACTAGCGGGAGTAATCCTAGATGAGCAGTACTTC; cdr3_aa: CASSLSGLAGVILDEQYF
j_call: TRBJ1-1; clone_size: -; d_call: -; v_call: TRBV6-5; cdr3_nt: TGTGCCAGCAACCGCAGGGGTGGCGGCACTGAAGCTTTCTTT; cdr3_aa: CASNRRGGGTEAFF
j_call: TRBJ2-5; clone_size: -; d_call: TRBD2; v_call: TRBV2; cdr3_nt: TGTGCCAGCAGGGGGACTAGCGGGAGTTCTGAGACCCAGTACTTC; cdr3_aa: CASRGTSGSSETQYF
j_call: TRBJ2-3; clone_size: -; d_call: TRBD2; v_call: TRBV6-1; cdr3_nt: TGTGCCAGCAGTGGGGGACTAGCGGGGGGTAGCACAGATACGCAGTATTTT; cdr3_aa: CASSGGLAGGSTDTQYF
j_call: TRBJ1-4; clone_size: once; d_call: TRBD1; v_call: TRBV28; cdr3_nt: TGTGCCAGCAGTTCGGGACAGGGAGTAACTAATGAAAAACTGTTTTTT; cdr3_aa: CASSSGQGVTNEKLFF